This T cell receptor beta chain derives from a study of post-analysis software for immune sequencing data. Broader study findings: In patients, TRBV5-6, TRBV5-1 and TRBV20-1 belonged to about five TRBV segments found more frequently than in controls.

The CDR3 runs to 15 residues. V lost 5 bases and J lost 1, with 14 bases in between. Looked up from germline, CDR1 is LNHNV and CDR2 is YYDKDF (reference sequence). Points on this clonotype: Its cognate antigen is unknown.

Tagging with unique molecular identifiers was a feature of the TCR beta cDNA libraries. TCRdb analysed the PCR reads with MiXCR anew, one entry per CDR3 protein. Among about 820,000 distinct CDR3 sequences listed, roughly 50% were seen once. Sequenced material: blood. The TCR was taken from a girl aged 10-17 years with multiple sclerosis. The chain joins TRBV15 to TRBJ2-5; no firm D call. The CDR3 bases are TGTGCCACCAGCTCTCTCTCGGGCCCCCAAGAGACCCAGTACTTC. It yields the protein CATSSLSGPQETQYF.